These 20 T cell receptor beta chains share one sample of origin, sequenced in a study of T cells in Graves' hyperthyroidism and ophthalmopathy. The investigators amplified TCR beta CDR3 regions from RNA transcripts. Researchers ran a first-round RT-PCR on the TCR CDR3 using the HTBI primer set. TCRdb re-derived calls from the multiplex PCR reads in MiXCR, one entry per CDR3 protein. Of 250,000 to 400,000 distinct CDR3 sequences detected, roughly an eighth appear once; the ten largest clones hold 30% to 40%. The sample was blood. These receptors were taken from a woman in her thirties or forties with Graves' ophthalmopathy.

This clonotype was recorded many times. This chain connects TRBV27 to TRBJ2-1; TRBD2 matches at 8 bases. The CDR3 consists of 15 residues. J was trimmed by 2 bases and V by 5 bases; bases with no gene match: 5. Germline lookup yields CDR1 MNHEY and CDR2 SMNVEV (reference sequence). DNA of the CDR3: TGTGCCAGCAGTCTTAGCGGGACCACCTACAATGAGCAGTTCTTC. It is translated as CASSLSGTTYNEQFF.

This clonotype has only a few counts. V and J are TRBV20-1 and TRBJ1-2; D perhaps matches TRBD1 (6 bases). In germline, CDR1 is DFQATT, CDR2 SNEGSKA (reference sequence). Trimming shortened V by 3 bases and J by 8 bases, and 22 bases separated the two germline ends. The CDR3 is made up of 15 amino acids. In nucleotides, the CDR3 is TGCAGTGCTAGTCGCCCGGACAGCCGGACGGGGGGCTACACCTTC. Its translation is CSASRPDSRTGGYTF.

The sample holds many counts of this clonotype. CDR3 protein: CASNYGQMNNSPLHF. In DNA form, the CDR3 reads TGTGCCAGCAACTATGGACAGATGAATAATTCACCCCTCCACTTT. V and J are TRBV6-2 or TRBV6-3 and TRBJ1-6, with D perhaps TRBD1 (6 bases). Deletions cut 7 bases from V and 5 bases from J, with 15 bases between. CDR3 length: 15 residues. From germline, CDR1 is MNHEY and CDR2 SVGEGT.

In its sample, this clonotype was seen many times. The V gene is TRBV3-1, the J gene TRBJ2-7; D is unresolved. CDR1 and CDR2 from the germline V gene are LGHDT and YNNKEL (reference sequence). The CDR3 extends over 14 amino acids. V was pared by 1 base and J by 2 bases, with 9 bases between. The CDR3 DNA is TGTGCCAGCAGCCAAGGAAACAGAGCCTACGAGCAGTACTTC. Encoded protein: CASSQGNRAYEQYF.

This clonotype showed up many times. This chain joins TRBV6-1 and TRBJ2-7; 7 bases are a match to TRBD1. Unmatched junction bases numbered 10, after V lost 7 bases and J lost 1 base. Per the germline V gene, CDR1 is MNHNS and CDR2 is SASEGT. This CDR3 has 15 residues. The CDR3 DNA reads TGTGCCAGCACTAAGACAGGGCTCACTTCCTACGAGCAGTACTTC. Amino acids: CASTKTGLTSYEQYF.

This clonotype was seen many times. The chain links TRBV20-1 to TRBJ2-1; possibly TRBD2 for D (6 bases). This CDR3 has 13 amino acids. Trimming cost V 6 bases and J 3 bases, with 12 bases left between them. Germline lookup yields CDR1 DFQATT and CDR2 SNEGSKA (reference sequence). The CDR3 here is CSADGGRYNEQFF. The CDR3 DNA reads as TGCAGTGCGGACGGGGGACGCTACAATGAGCAGTTCTTC.

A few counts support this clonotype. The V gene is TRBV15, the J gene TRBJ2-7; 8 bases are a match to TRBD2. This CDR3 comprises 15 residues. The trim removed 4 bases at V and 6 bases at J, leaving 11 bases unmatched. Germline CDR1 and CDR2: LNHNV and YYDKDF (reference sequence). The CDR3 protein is CATSIYPTGGSEQYF. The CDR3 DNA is TGTGCCACCAGCATCTACCCGACGGGGGGGAGCGAGCAGTACTTC.

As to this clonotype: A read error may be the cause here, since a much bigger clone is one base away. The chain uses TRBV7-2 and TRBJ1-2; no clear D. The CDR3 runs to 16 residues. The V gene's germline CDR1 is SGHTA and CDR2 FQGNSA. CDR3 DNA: TGTGCCGGCAGCTCAGAGGTCGGCAGGTTATCAGATGGCTACACCTTC. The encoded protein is CAGSSEVGRLSDGYTF. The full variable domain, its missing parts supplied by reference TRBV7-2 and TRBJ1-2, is GAGVSQSPSNKVTEKGKDVELRCDPISGHTALYWYRQSLGQGLEFLIYFQGNSAPDKSGLPSDRFSAERTGGSVSTLTIQRTQQEDSAVYLCAGSSEVGRLSDGYTFGSGTRLTVV.

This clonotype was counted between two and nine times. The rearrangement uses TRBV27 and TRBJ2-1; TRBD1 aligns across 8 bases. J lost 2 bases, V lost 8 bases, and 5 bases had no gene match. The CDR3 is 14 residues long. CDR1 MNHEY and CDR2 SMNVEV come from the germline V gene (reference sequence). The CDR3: CASHGQGPYNEQFF. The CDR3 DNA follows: TGTGCCAGCCATGGACAGGGCCCCTACAATGAGCAGTTCTTC.

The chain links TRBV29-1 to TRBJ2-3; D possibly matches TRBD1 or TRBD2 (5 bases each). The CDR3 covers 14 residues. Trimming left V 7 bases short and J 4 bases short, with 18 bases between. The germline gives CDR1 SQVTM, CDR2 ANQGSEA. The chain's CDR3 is CSAQGRGDPDTQYF. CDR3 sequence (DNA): TGCAGCGCTCAGGGACGGGGAGACCCAGATACGCAGTATTTT.

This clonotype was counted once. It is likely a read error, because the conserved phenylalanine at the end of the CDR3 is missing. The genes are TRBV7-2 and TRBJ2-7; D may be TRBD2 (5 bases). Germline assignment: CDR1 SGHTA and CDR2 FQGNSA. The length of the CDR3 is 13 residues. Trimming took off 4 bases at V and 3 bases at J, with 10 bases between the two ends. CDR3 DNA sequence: TGTGCCAGCAGCTCACAACGGGGCTACGAGCAGTACCTC. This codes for CASSSQRGYEQYL.

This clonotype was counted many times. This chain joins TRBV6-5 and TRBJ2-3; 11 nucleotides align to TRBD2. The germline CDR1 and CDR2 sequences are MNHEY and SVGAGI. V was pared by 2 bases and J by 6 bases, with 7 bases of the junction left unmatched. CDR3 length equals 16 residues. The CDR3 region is CASSYELAGGADTQYF. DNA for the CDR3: TGTGCCAGCAGTTACGAGTTAGCGGGGGGGGCGGATACGCAGTATTTT.

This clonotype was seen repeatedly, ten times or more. CDR3 sequence reads: CSAPSAIHTEAFF. CDR3 DNA sequence: TGCAGTGCCCCATCGGCCATACACACTGAAGCTTTCTTT. The chain couples TRBV20-1 to TRBJ1-1; no clear D gene. CDR1 and CDR2 (germline): DFQATT, SNEGSKA (reference sequence). Trimming cost V 6 bases and J 3 bases, with 14 bases left between them. The CDR3 is 13 amino acids.

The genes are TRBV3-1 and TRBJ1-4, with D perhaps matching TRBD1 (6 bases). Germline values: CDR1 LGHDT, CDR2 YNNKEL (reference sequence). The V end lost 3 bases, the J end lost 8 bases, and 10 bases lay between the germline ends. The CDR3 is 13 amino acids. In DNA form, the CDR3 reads TGTGCCAGCAGCCAGGGGACACTAGAAAAACTGTTTTTT. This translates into CASSQGTLEKLFF.

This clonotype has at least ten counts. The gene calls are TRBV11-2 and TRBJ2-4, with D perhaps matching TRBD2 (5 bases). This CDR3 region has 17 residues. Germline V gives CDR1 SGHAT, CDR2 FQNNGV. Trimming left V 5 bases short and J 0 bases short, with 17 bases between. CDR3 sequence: CASSLIVSGLAKNIQYF. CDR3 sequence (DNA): TGTGCCAGCAGCCTCATAGTCAGCGGCCTAGCCAAAAACATTCAGTACTTC.

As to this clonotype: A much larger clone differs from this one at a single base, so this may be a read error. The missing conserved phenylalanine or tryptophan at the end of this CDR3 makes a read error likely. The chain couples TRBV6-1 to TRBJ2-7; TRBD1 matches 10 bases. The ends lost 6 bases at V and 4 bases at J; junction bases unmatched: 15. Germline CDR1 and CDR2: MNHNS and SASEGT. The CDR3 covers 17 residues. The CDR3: CASRSLGGQGWTYEQYS. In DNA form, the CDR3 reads TGTGCCAGCAGATCACTGGGGGGACAGGGGTGGACATACGAGCAGTACTCC.

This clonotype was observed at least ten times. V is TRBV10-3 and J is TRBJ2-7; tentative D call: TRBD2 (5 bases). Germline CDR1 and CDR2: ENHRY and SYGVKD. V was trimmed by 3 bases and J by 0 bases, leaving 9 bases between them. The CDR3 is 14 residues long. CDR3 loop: CAISERRVSYEQYF. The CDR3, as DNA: TGTGCCATCAGTGAAAGGCGGGTCTCCTACGAGCAGTACTTC.

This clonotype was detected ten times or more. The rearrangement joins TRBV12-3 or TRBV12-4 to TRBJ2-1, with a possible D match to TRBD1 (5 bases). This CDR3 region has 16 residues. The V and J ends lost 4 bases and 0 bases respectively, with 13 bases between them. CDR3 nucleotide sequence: TGTGCCAGCAGTTCCCAGGGTGGGGCCTCCTACAATGAGCAGTTCTTC. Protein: CASSSQGGASYNEQFF.

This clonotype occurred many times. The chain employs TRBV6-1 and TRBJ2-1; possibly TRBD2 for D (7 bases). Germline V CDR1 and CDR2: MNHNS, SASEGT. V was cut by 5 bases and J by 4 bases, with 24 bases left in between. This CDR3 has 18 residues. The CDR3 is CASSPPRGASGVYNEQFF. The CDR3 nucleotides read TGTGCCAGCAGTCCGCCCCGGGGGGCTAGCGGAGTTTACAATGAGCAGTTCTTC.

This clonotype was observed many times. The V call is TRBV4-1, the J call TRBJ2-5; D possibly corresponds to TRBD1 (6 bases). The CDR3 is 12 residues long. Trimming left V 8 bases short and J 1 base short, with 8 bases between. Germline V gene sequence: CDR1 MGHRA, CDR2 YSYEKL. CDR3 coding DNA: TGCGCCAGCGTGGACAGCCAAGAGACCCAGTACTTC. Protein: CASVDSQETQYF.